The 12 T cell receptor beta chains listed next were all sequenced from one sample in a study of neoadjuvant nivolumab and ipilimumab in lung cancer (dated by TCRdb to 2018 to 2020). Preparation of the library involved the immunoSEQ multiplex PCR assay. The table was pulled from immuneACCESS by TCRdb, which kept in-frame rearrangements only. Such tables lose some clones; where checked, under half of the loss comes from unresolved V genes, and the rest has no known cause. The table for this sample lists around 4,500 clones; 73% of them were counted only once. About 10% of the sample rests with the top ten. Taken with the paper, the label for time point translates to: at surgical resection after neoadjuvant nivolumab +/- ipilimumab. The sequenced sample was tumor tissue, obtained after neoadjuvant nivolumab, alone or with ipilimumab, at or shortly before surgery. These receptors all stem from an adult with non-small cell lung cancer.

This clone was observed once. V gene TRBV11-1 combines with J gene TRBJ1-2, with D tentatively TRBD1 (6 bases). V was cut by 5 bases and J by 2 bases, with 15 bases left in between. The CDR3 contains 15 residues. In germline, CDR1 is SGHAT, CDR2 FQDESV (reference sequence). The CDR3 nucleotides read TGTGCCAGCAGCCCCCTGGACAGAAGAAACTATGGCTACACCTTC. Its protein is CASSPLDRRNYGYTF.

The chain employs TRBV5-1 and TRBJ2-5, with 10 bases identical to TRBD2. The CDR3 spans 15 residues. After removal of 4 bases from V and 5 bases from J, the junction contained 8 bases not matched to a gene. From germline, CDR1 is SGHRS and CDR2 YFSETQ. The CDR3 sequence is CASSVSGGARETQYF. The CDR3 bases are TGCGCCAGCAGCGTAAGCGGGGGGGCCAGGGAGACCCAGTACTTC.

The V gene is TRBV11-2, the J gene TRBJ2-1; 11 positions agree with TRBD1. Germline lookup yields CDR1 SGHAT and CDR2 FQNNGV. CDR3 length equals 15 residues. J gave up 5 bases and V 4 bases, and 4 bases lay outside the gene matches. CDR3 coding DNA: TGTGCCAGCAGCTCCTGGACAGGGGGCCACAATGAGCAGTTCTTC. This gives the protein CASSSWTGGHNEQFF.

This clone was found once. This rearrangement joins TRBV7-9 to TRBJ2-1; the D is unclear. The CDR3 runs to 13 residues. Deletions cut 1 base from V and 3 bases from J, with 4 bases between. From germline, CDR1 is SEHNR and CDR2 FQNEAQ (reference sequence). The CDR3 is CASSLGSYNEQFF. The CDR3 region has the DNA TGTGCCAGCAGCTTAGGCAGCTACAATGAGCAGTTCTTC.

The rearrangement uses TRBV5-1 and TRBJ1-2, with 11 bases that match TRBD1. V lost 4 bases to trimming and J lost 7 bases; unmatched junction nucleotides: 3. This CDR3 has 13 residues. Germline-derived CDR1 and CDR2 are SGHRS and YFSETQ. The CDR3 loop reads CASSIGQGAGYTF. DNA for the CDR3: TGCGCCAGCAGCATTGGACAGGGGGCTGGCTACACCTTC.

The chain carries TRBV18 and TRBJ1-1, with D unresolved. The CDR3 sequence is 16 residues long. CDR1 is KGHSH, CDR2 LQKENI, per germline. V was cut by 1 base and J by 0 bases, with 12 bases left in between. In DNA, the CDR3 is TGTGCCAGCTCACCACGGCGAACAAGGATGAACACTGAAGCTTTCTTT. Amino acid sequence: CASSPRRTRMNTEAFF. The full variable domain, its missing parts supplied by reference TRBV18 and TRBJ1-1, is NAGVMQNPRHLVRRRGQEARLRCSPMKGHSHVYWYRQLPEEGLKFMVYLQKENIIDESGMPKERFSAEFPKEGPSILRIQQVVRGDSAAYFCASSPRRTRMNTEAFFGQGTRLTVV.

V is TRBV19 and J is TRBJ1-3, with TRBD1 identical over 9 bases. Unmatched junction bases numbered 7, after V lost 5 bases and J lost 2 bases. The V gene's germline CDR1 is LNHDA and CDR2 SQIVND (reference sequence). There are 16 residues in the CDR3. The CDR3 DNA reads as TGTGCCAGTAGTTACAGGGGGCTCCCGCCTGGAAACACCATATATTTT. It translates to CASSYRGLPPGNTIYF.

This chain connects TRBV4-3 to TRBJ2-3; TRBD2 agrees at 13 bases. The trim removed 1 base at V and 4 bases at J, leaving 5 bases unmatched. The CDR3 totals 17 residues. Germline CDR1 and CDR2: LGHNA and YSLEER. CDR3 region: CASSQGRLAGGADTQYF. CDR3 DNA: TGCGCCAGCAGCCAAGGAAGACTAGCGGGGGGTGCAGATACGCAGTATTTT.

The chain joins TRBV6-5 to TRBJ1-4, with D unresolved. Trimming took 5 bases from V and 0 from J, leaving 7 bases between them. CDR1 and CDR2 (germline): MNHEY, SVGAGI. CDR3 length: 14 amino acids. The CDR3 bases are TGTGCCAGCAGTGGGGTTGCAACTAATGAAAAACTGTTTTTT. Protein: CASSGVATNEKLFF.

The J gene is TRBJ2-2, the V gene TRBV6-6; D not resolved. CDR3 length equals 13 residues. Per the germline V gene, CDR1 is MNHNY and CDR2 is SVGAGI (reference sequence). Trimming removed 10 bases at V and 4 bases at J, with 13 bases between. This CDR3 is CATSRAGTGELFF. DNA of the CDR3: TGTGCCACCTCTCGTGCAGGCACCGGGGAGCTGTTTTTT.

This clone was found once. V and J are TRBV4-2 and TRBJ2-1; TRBD1 matches at 7 bases. Germline V CDR1 and CDR2: LGHNA, YNFKEQ. The CDR3 is made up of 16 amino acids. The V segment lost 8 bases and the J segment 6 bases; nucleotides outside the gene matches: 16. The CDR3 here is CASGARDSPPANEQFF. The CDR3 DNA sequence: TGTGCCAGCGGCGCTCGGGACAGCCCTCCGGCCAATGAGCAGTTCTTC.

A single count supports this clone. This chain joins TRBV6-6 and TRBJ1-1, with no clear D. V gave up 6 bases and J gave up 5 bases, with 10 bases separating them. The CDR3 covers 12 residues. Germline loops: CDR1 MNHNY, CDR2 SVGAGI (reference sequence). This chain's CDR3 is CASSPFRTEAFF. The CDR3 DNA sequence: TGTGCCAGCAGCCCCTTTCGGACTGAAGCTTTCTTT.